These 18 T cell receptor beta chains share one sample of origin, sequenced in a study of T cell responses to AZD1222 COVID-19 vaccine. Sequencing used immunoSEQ multiplex PCR; TCRdb keeps in-frame clones, though not all of them. The repertoire holds about 100,000 clones, with over 75% as singletons. The starting material was peripheral blood, obtained on day 0 of MenACWY control vaccination. These receptors were collected from an adult in good health.

The V call is TRBV28, the J call TRBJ1-2; D is possibly TRBD1 (5 bases). The V and J ends lost 6 bases and 0 bases respectively, with 11 bases between them. Germline V gene data show CDR1 as MDHEN and CDR2 as SYDVKM. The CDR3 runs 14 residues. The CDR3 protein is CASRFDRPNYGYTF. CDR3 bases: TGTGCCAGCAGATTCGACAGACCTAACTATGGCTACACCTTC.

This clone was counted a single time. The chain uses TRBV15 and TRBJ2-7; 8 bases fit TRBD1. This CDR3 is built from 15 residues. Trimming took 0 bases from V and 4 from J; bases not matched to a gene: 5. CDR1 and CDR2 from the germline V gene are LNHNV and YYDKDF (reference sequence). CDR3 coding DNA: TGTGCCACCAGCAGAGATCGACAGGGGAAGTACGAGCAGTACTTC. Translating gives CATSRDRQGKYEQYF.

The chain links TRBV7-2 to TRBJ1-2; D possibly corresponds to TRBD1 (6 bases). The CDR3 extends over 16 amino acids. The V end lost 5 bases, the J end lost 4 bases, and 20 bases lay between the germline ends. Germline CDR1 and CDR2: SGHTA and FQGNSA. CDR3 amino acids: CASSPGVLRQSYGYTF. In DNA, the CDR3 is TGTGCCAGCAGCCCAGGGGTGCTGCGACAAAGCTATGGCTACACCTTC.

This clone came up once. V gene TRBV9 combines with J gene TRBJ2-7; D remains unclear. Trimming cost V 0 bases and J 3 bases, with 10 bases left between them. CDR1 is SGDLS and CDR2 is YYNGEE in the germline V gene. There are 14 residues in the CDR3. In nucleotides, the CDR3 is TGTGCCAGCAGCGTAGACACGCGCCGCTACGAGCAGTACTTC. Its translation: CASSVDTRRYEQYF.

This chain connects TRBV10-3 to TRBJ2-2, with D possibly TRBD1 on 5 matching bases. This CDR3 has 13 amino acids. V lost 6 bases to trimming and J lost 1 base, with 6 bases between them. Germline V lookup: CDR1 ENHRY, CDR2 SYGVKD. The CDR3 sequence is CAISQGNTGELFF. The CDR3 region has the DNA TGTGCCATCAGCCAGGGGAACACCGGGGAGCTGTTTTTT.

This chain links TRBV5-1 with TRBJ2-2; 9 bases fit TRBD2. Germline CDR1 SGHRS, CDR2 YFSETQ. Unmatched junction bases numbered 10, after V lost 4 bases and J lost 0 bases. The CDR3 totals 18 residues. CDR3 in DNA: TGCGCCAGCAGCCAAGAACCTAGCGGGACAGCGAACACCGGGGAGCTGTTTTTT. It codes for CASSQEPSGTANTGELFF. Supplemented by reference TRBV5-1 and TRBJ2-2, the full variable domain reads KAGVTQTPRYLIKTRGQQVTLSCSPISGHRSVSWYQQTPGQGLQFLFEYFSETQRNKGNFPGRFSGRQFSNSRSEMNVSTLELGDSALYLCASSQEPSGTANTGELFFGEGSRLTVL.

The genes are TRBV9 and TRBJ2-3; no clear D gene. V lost 4 bases to trimming and J lost 4 bases, with 16 bases between them. The germline CDR1 and CDR2 sequences are SGDLS and YYNGEE. This CDR3 is built from 15 residues. The CDR3 sequence is CASSLGSSSADTQYF. CDR3 in DNA: TGTGCCAGCAGCCTAGGGTCCTCGTCCGCAGATACGCAGTATTTT. The full variable domain, in which reference TRBV9 and TRBJ2-3 provide the parts outside the CDR3, is DSGVTQTPKHLITATGQRVTLRCSPRSGDLSVYWYQQSLDQGLQFLIQYYNGEERAKGNILERFSAQQFPDLHSELNLSSLELGDSALYFCASSLGSSSADTQYFGPGTRLTVL.

This clone was observed a handful of times. V and J are TRBV21-1 and TRBJ2-6. TRBV21-1 is a pseudogene segment. The CDR3 totals 14 residues. CDR3 in DNA: TGTGCCAGCGCAACGGATCCTGGGGCCAACGTCCTGACTTTC. It encodes CASATDPGANVLTF.

The chain joins TRBV28 to TRBJ1-3, with a tentative D call TRBD1 (5 bases). There are 15 residues in the CDR3. V lost 5 bases and J lost 2, with 13 bases in between. CDR1 and CDR2 from the germline V gene are MDHEN and SYDVKM. The CDR3: CASSTPTATGNTIYF. The CDR3 DNA reads as TGTGCCAGCAGTACGCCGACAGCAACTGGAAACACCATATATTTT.

The chain is built from TRBV11-2 and TRBJ2-2; 8 nucleotides align to TRBD2. Unmatched junction bases numbered 20, after V lost 8 bases and J lost 3 bases. Germline loops: CDR1 SGHAT, CDR2 FQNNGV. CDR3 length equals 19 residues. CDR3 region: CASRPPTRGGARDTGELFF. CDR3 sequence (DNA): TGTGCCAGCCGCCCCCCTACTCGGGGGGGGGCCCGGGACACCGGGGAGCTGTTTTTT.

The chain recombines TRBV4-1 with TRBJ2-7; tentative D call: TRBD1 (5 bases). V gave up 1 base and J gave up 6 bases, with 19 bases separating them. CDR3 size: 16 residues. Germline assignment: CDR1 MGHRA and CDR2 YSYEKL. The CDR3 spells CASSQVLGQGTGEQYF. DNA for the CDR3: TGCGCCAGCAGCCAAGTTCTCGGGCAGGGAACCGGCGAGCAGTACTTC.

This sequence joins TRBV10-2 and TRBJ2-1; 8 nucleotides agree with TRBD2. The junction had 3 bases not matched to a gene; V was cut back by 8 bases and J by 6 bases. Per the germline V gene, CDR1 is WSHSY and CDR2 is SAAADI. There are 12 residues in the CDR3. CDR3: CASESGGNEQFF. The CDR3 nucleotides read TGCGCCAGCGAGAGCGGGGGCAATGAGCAGTTCTTC.

J is TRBJ1-1 and V is TRBV7-6; no firm D call. Trimming shortened V by 5 bases and J by 4 bases, and 14 bases separated the two germline ends. In germline, CDR1 is SGHVS, CDR2 FNYEAQ. This CDR3 has 14 amino acids. This CDR3 is CASSPIGSGTEAFF. The CDR3 DNA follows: TGTGCCAGCAGCCCTATAGGCAGCGGCACTGAAGCTTTCTTT.

This clone has more than one count but fewer than ten. The chain recombines TRBV5-4 with TRBJ2-7; TRBD2 matches at 10 bases. Trimming cost V 0 bases and J 2 bases; bases outside gene matches: 2. There are 15 residues in the CDR3. The germline V gene encodes CDR1 SGHNT and CDR2 YYREEE (reference sequence). The DNA of the CDR3 is TGTGCCAGCAGCTTGGCCAGCGGGGGGGCCTACGAGCAGTACTTC. Encoded protein: CASSLASGGAYEQYF.

This sequence joins TRBV7-6 and TRBJ1-1; the D is unclear. The CDR3 is made up of 13 amino acids. Germline lookup yields CDR1 SGHVS and CDR2 FNYEAQ. Deletions cut 1 base from V and 0 bases from J, with 3 bases between. CDR3 bases: TGTGCCAGCAGCTTAGAAGTGAACACTGAAGCTTTCTTT. Residues: CASSLEVNTEAFF.

The chain has TRBV12-3 or TRBV12-4 and TRBJ2-5; possible D gene TRBD1, 5 bases. V lost 3 bases and J lost 2, with 7 bases in between. The CDR3 has 13 residues. CDR3 residues: CASSLGQQETQYF. As DNA, the CDR3 is TGTGCCAGCAGTTTGGGGCAGCAAGAGACCCAGTACTTC.

This clone showed up just a few times. This rearrangement joins TRBV5-1 to TRBJ1-2; D is ambiguous. CDR1 and CDR2 (germline): SGHRS, YFSETQ. V lost 0 bases to trimming and J lost 6 bases, with 12 bases between them. CDR3 length: 14 amino acids. CDR3 DNA sequence: TGCGCCAGCAGCTTGGTCAGACTACTAGATGGCTACACCTTC. Amino acids: CASSLVRLLDGYTF.

The CDR3 DNA sequence: TGTGCCAGCAGCGATGGAGGCCGCTATGGCTACACCTTC. This gives the protein CASSDGGRYGYTF. V and J are TRBV28 and TRBJ1-2; no firm D call. V was shortened by 6 bases and J by 4 bases, with 12 bases between the two germline ends. Germline V lookup: CDR1 MDHEN, CDR2 SYDVKM. The CDR3 has 13 amino acids.